Each of the 9 T cell receptor beta chains below was sequenced from the same sample in a study of OX40 agonist ivuxolimab in advanced cancers. TCRdb keeps only in-frame clones here, not all; method: immunoSEQ multiplex PCR. Of 65,000 to 80,000 clones in the sample, 80% to 95% were seen once. Specimen: CD4+ or CD8+ T cells sorted from blood, collected in a trial of the OX40 agonist ivuxolimab. These receptors all come from an adult with an advanced solid tumor such as melanoma, head and neck, liver or kidney cancer.

The gene calls are TRBV2 and TRBJ1-3, with D tentatively TRBD1 (6 bases). The CDR3 has 14 residues. The V and J ends lost 10 bases and 0 bases respectively, with 13 bases between them. Per germline, CDR1 SNHLY and CDR2 FYNNEI. The CDR3 sequence: CANRQDYSGNTIYF. CDR3 DNA sequence: TGTGCCAACCGACAGGATTACTCTGGAAACACCATATATTTT.

The V gene is TRBV7-9, the J gene TRBJ2-2; D gene ambiguous. Germline CDR1 SEHNR, CDR2 FQNEAQ (reference sequence). Trimming pared 1 base from V and 4 bases from J, leaving 13 bases between. The CDR3 totals 16 residues. The CDR3 spells CASSLGSWVSTGELFF. The CDR3 DNA follows: TGTGCCAGCAGCTTAGGATCATGGGTATCCACCGGGGAGCTGTTTTTT.

The chain is built from TRBV6-5 and TRBJ1-6; D gene ambiguous. CDR1 and CDR2 (germline): MNHEY, SVGAGI. There are 13 residues in the CDR3. V was trimmed by 2 bases and J by 8 bases, leaving 7 bases between them. The DNA for the CDR3 is TGTGCCAGCAGTTACGGGCCTTATTCACCCCTCCACTTT. Residues: CASSYGPYSPLHF.

The chain carries TRBV7-6 and TRBJ2-1; 10 nucleotides match TRBD2. V gave up 2 bases and J gave up 8 bases; unmatched junction bases: 9. The germline V gene has CDR1 SGHVS and CDR2 FNYEAQ. This CDR3 comprises 16 residues. CDR3 nucleotides: TGTGCCAGCAGCTTACGGCCTAGCGGGAGTGAGGATGAGCAGTTCTTC. Its translation: CASSLRPSGSEDEQFF.

The chain combines TRBV27 with TRBJ1-5; D uncertain. The length of the CDR3 is 12 residues. Germline-derived CDR1 and CDR2 are MNHEY and SMNVEV (reference sequence). Trimming cost V 3 bases and J 6 bases, with 6 bases left between them. This CDR3 reads CASSFVGQPQHF. In nucleotides, the CDR3 is TGTGCCAGCAGTTTTGTGGGTCAGCCCCAGCATTTT.

The chain joins TRBV7-9 to TRBJ1-1; D is unclear. V was cut by 7 bases and J by 5 bases, with 14 bases left in between. From germline, CDR1 is SEHNR and CDR2 FQNEAQ (reference sequence). The CDR3 spans 13 residues. CDR3 bases: TGTGCCAGCACCCCTTTTTTTGGGACTGAAGCTTTCTTT. Amino acids: CASTPFFGTEAFF. Variable domain in full (rest from reference TRBV7-9 and TRBJ1-1): DTGVSQNPRHKITKRGQNVTFRCDPISEHNRLYWYRQTLGQGPEFLTYFQNEAQLEKSRLLSDRFSAERPKGSFSTLEIQRTEQGDSAMYLCASTPFFGTEAFFGQGTRLTVV.

The CDR3, as DNA: TGTGCCAGCAGCCCTTTGAAGAGCCGCGGGGAAGCTTTCTTT. Translating gives CASSPLKSRGEAFF. The chain couples TRBV7-8 to TRBJ1-1; D gene ambiguous. The CDR3 has 14 residues. CDR1 is SGHVS, CDR2 FQNEAQ, per germline. V gave up 5 bases and J gave up 8 bases, with 18 bases separating them.

This chain connects TRBV5-6 to TRBJ1-2; D gene unclear. The CDR3 runs to 13 residues. Germline assignment: CDR1 SGHDT and CDR2 YYEEEE. V was trimmed by 7 bases and J by 4 bases, leaving 14 bases between them. The CDR3 nucleotides read TGTGCCAGCGGCGCAGTCTCAAGCTATGGCTACACCTTC. Its protein product is CASGAVSSYGYTF.

The chain combines TRBV11-2 with TRBJ1-3, with D uncertain. CDR3 length: 18 amino acids. The germline V gene has CDR1 SGHAT and CDR2 FQNNGV. V was clipped by 8 bases and J by 0 bases, with 23 bases between them. CDR3 DNA sequence: TGTGCCAGCCTGCCGGTGGGGAATGAACCTAGCTCTGGAAACACCATATATTTT. Its translation is CASLPVGNEPSSGNTIYF. The full variable domain, in which reference TRBV11-2 and TRBJ1-3 provide the parts outside the CDR3, is EAGVAQSPRYKIIEKRQSVAFWCNPISGHATLYWYQQILGQGPKLLIQFQNNGVVDDSQLPKDRFSAERLKGVDSTLKIQPAKLEDSAVYLCASLPVGNEPSSGNTIYFGEGSWLTVV.